This TCR beta chain appears in the sequencing data of a study of response to subunit inactivated influenza vaccine. Study observations and caveats: Seasonal influenza vaccination, on each occasion, was suggested by the authors to recruit few new T cells.

This clonotype came up many times. The antigen remains undetermined. Via MiXCR, TCRdb re-called the RT-PCR reads, giving one row per CDR3 protein. The top ten hold approximately 2% of the sample, which has roughly 500,000 distinct CDR3 sequences, over 25% seen once. The CDR3 length is 14 residues. With V trimmed by 4 bases and J by 5 bases, 2 bases remained unmatched. V usage is TRBV12-3 or TRBV12-4 and J usage is TRBJ1-4; TRBD1 matches 9 bases. The clonotype originates from a man aged 45-65 years who received an inactivated influenza vaccine. The specimen was CD4+ T cells sorted from PBMCs, collected less than 6 days after vaccination. CDR3 sequence: CASSWGTGNEKLFF. The CDR3 DNA reads TGTGCCAGCAGTTGGGGGACAGGGAATGAAAAACTGTTTTTT.